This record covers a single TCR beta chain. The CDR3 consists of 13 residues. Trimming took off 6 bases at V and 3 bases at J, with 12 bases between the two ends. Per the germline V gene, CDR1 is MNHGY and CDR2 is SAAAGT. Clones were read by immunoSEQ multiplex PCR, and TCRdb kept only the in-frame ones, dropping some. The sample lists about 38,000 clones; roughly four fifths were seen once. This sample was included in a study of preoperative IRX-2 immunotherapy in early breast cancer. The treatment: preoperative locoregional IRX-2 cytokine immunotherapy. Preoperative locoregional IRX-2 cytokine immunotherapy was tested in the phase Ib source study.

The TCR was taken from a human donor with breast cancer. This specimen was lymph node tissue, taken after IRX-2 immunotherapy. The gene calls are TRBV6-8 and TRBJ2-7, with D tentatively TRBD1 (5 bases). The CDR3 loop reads CASRETAYYEQYF. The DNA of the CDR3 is TGTGCCAGCAGGGAGACAGCCTACTACGAGCAGTACTTC.